The entry below gives a single TCR beta chain sequence along with its context. The antigen is undetermined. The data derive from a study of Ad26.COV2.S vaccination and SARS-CoV-2 variants. Study at large: Recipients of Ad26.COV2.S got it intramuscularly, once or twice 56 days apart. Findings of the study overall: Considerable breadth of spike-specific CD8+ and CD4+ T cell responses has reportedly been documented following vaccination.

Treatment specified: around 19 received Ad26.COV2.S at low or high dose, single or two shots; about 5 received placebo; per-sample allocation not given. Collection of the samples took place on day 63 after the first injection of vaccine or placebo. Only in-frame clones appear in the TCRdb table, and some are missing; sequencing was by immunoSEQ multiplex PCR. Seen here are approximately 400,000 clones, roughly 81% observed once, and the top ten hold 3.3%. CDR3 length: 13 residues. Per the germline V gene, CDR1 is LGHNA and CDR2 is YSLEER. Trimming took 4 bases from V and 3 from J, leaving 8 bases between them.

The clonotype was recovered from a person between 18 and 60 years old who received the Ad26.COV2.S COVID-19 vaccine or a placebo. Material: peripheral blood, obtained in a trial of Ad26.COV2.S vaccine versus placebo. The chain recombines TRBV4-3 with TRBJ2-3; the D is unclear. The CDR3, as DNA: TGCGCCAGCAGCCTTTCCCGAACAGATACGCAGTATTTT. Translated: CASSLSRTDTQYF.